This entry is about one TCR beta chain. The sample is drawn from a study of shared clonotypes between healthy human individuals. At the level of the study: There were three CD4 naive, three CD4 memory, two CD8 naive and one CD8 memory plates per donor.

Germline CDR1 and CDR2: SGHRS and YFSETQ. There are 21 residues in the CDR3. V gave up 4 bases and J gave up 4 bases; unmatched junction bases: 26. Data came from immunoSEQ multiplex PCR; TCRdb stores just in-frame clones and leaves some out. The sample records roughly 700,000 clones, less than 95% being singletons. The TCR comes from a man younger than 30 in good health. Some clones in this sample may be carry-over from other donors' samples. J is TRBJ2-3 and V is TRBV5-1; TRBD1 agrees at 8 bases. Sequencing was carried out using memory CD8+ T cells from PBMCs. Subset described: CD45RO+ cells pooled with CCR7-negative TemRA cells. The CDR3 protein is CASSSFRDRFIGTKKADTQYF. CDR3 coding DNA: TGCGCCAGCAGCAGTTTCCGGGACAGGTTTATAGGGACGAAAAAGGCAGATACGCAGTATTTT.